These 5 T cell receptor beta chains were all obtained from the same sample, sequenced in a study of cytomegalovirus exposure and HLA in healthy donors. The table came from immunoSEQ multiplex PCR; TCRdb's copy has only in-frame clones and leaves some out. The sample carries 73,000 or so clones, 94% recorded once. Sample: PBMCs. These receptors were collected from a woman between 18 and 29 years old in good health and CMV-seropositive.

The CDR3 DNA sequence: TGCGCCAGCTCAACGACAGGGGGTGAGACCCAGTACTTC. This sequence encodes CASSTTGGETQYF. This rearrangement joins TRBV5-1 to TRBJ2-5; 9 positions match TRBD1. This CDR3 comprises 13 residues. V lost 7 bases and J lost 5; bases outside the gene matches: 6. Germline values: CDR1 SGHRS, CDR2 YFSETQ.

This sequence joins TRBV18 and TRBJ1-1, with 7 bases fitting TRBD1. Germline CDR1 and CDR2: KGHSH and LQKENI. This CDR3 is 16 amino acids long. After removal of 3 bases from V and 0 bases from J, the junction contained 7 bases not matched to a gene. The DNA of the CDR3 is TGTGCCAGCTCACCGAATCGACAGGGCATGAACACTGAAGCTTTCTTT. This encodes CASSPNRQGMNTEAFF. Full variable domain (outside the CDR3, taken from reference TRBV18 and TRBJ1-1): NAGVMQNPRHLVRRRGQEARLRCSPMKGHSHVYWYRQLPEEGLKFMVYLQKENIIDESGMPKERFSAEFPKEGPSILRIQQVVRGDSAAYFCASSPNRQGMNTEAFFGQGTRLTVV.

The gene calls are TRBV11-2 and TRBJ2-3; TRBD2 matches at 11 bases. This CDR3 comprises 16 residues. The V segment lost 5 bases and the J segment 3 bases; nucleotides outside the gene matches: 7. Germline CDR1 SGHAT, CDR2 FQNNGV. The CDR3 loop is CASSRPGLADTDTQYF. CDR3 DNA sequence: TGTGCCAGCAGCCGCCCGGGACTAGCGGATACAGATACGCAGTATTTT.

This sequence joins TRBV28 and TRBJ2-7; tentative D call: TRBD2 (5 bases). Trimming shortened V by 4 bases and J by 3 bases, and 19 bases separated the two germline ends. The CDR3 is 16 amino acids. Germline values: CDR1 MDHEN, CDR2 SYDVKM. CDR3 coding DNA: TGTGCCAGCAGTTGGGGAGACCAAAGACTAAACTACGAGCAGTACTTC. Translation gives CASSWGDQRLNYEQYF.

The V call is TRBV6-6, the J call TRBJ2-3, with unresolved D. The ends were cut back, 8 bases at V and 4 bases at J, with 13 bases in the middle. The germline CDR1 and CDR2 sequences are MNHNY and SVGAGI (reference sequence). The CDR3 has 13 residues. CDR3 DNA: TGTGCCAGCCGCTTAGTTCTGTCAGATACGCAGTATTTT. It codes for CASRLVLSDTQYF.